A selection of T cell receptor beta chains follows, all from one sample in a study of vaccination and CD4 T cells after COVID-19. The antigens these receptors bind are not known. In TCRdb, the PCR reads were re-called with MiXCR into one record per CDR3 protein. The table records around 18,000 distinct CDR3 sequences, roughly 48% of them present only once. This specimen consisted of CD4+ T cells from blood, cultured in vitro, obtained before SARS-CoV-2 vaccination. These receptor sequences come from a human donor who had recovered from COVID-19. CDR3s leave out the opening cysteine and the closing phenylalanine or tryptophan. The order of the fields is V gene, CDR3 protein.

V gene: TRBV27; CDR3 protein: ASSGQGYGYT
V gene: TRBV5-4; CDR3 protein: ASSLVGGGGDEAF
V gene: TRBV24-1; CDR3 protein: ATNTYGGEQF
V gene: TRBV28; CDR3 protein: ASSLGGAGGAYTEAF
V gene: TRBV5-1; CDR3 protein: ASSLEADEQY
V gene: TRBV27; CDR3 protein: ASSSAAKRRSYNEQF
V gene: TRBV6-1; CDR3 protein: ASTRRGPRSYEQY
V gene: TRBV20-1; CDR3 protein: SAYRQGARTEAF
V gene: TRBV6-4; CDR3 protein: ASSDKGRGYGYT
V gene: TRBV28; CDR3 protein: ASTHGTEAF
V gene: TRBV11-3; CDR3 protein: ASSLEGTVAYNEQF
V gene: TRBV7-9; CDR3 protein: ASSLPGDDTDTQY
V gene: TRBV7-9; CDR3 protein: ASGRGRAANEQF
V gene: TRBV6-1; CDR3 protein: ASSERWGLAGGPIVRDEQY
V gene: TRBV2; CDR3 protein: ASSEARYGQETQY
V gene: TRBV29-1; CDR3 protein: SGRGSTDTQY
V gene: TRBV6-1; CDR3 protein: ASRRGGQETQY
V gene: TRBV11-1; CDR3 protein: ASSPTDGEQF
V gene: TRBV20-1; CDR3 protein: SAKQGIQETQY
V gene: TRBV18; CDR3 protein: ASSPETGYGYT
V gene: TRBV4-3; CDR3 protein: ASSQAPGRSSYNEQF
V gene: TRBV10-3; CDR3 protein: AIEGEGTDTQY
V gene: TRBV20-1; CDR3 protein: SAREGTSGGRPYEQY
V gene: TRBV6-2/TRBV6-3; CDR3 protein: ASRSREMNTEAF
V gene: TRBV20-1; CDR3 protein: SARVLQAAGNTIY
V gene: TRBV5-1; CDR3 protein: ASSPEGPPWVEQY
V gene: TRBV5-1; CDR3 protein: ASSRGGGVTEAF
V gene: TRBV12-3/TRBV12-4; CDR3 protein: ASSFEVYNEQF
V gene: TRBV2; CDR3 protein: ASRPDWSGRLTQY
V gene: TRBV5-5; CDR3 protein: ASSSGTTLSTDTQY
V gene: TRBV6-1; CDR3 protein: ASTKTGRHYEQY
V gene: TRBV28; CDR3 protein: ASIYRGVYYGYT
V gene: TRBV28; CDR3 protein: ASTPGTSVRETQY
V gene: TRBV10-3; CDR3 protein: AISAGWDDGYT
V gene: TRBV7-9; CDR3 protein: ASSSGGGTDTQY
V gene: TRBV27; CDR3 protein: TSRWDSLNTGELF
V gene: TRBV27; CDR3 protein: ASSLPEYNYGYT
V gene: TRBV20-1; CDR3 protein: SARDYAGGLIYGYT
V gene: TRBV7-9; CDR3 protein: ASSRQGDQPQH
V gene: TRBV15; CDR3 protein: ATSRDLIRMGNQPQH
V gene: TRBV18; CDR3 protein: ASSPIGSYEQY
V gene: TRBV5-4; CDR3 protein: ASSLKGASNYGYT
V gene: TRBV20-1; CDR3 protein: SARDRPGYRNDEQY
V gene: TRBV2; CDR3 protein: ASHRDRGLETQY
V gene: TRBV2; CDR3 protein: ASSGLAGGTGELF